This T cell receptor (beta chain) was identified in a study of blood T cell repertoires in COVID-19 (dated by TCRdb to the early 2020s). Broadly, across the study: The collaborator samples originated in the United States, Italy and Spain and spanned the acute and convalescent phases of COVID-19. The repertoires were released in a freely available public database meant as a resource for research on the immune response to SARS-CoV-2. The material from the prospective study consisted of cDNA or gDNA derived from T cells, B-cell-depleted T cells, or PBMCs. Where available, HLA class I and class II types were taken from metadata supplied by the sample provider and were not determined by assay-based typing. Samples came from the ongoing ImmuneRACE study (first 160 participants) plus 1,254 subjects from 6 global collaborators. The sample metadata nearly always contained a de-identified subject ID, COVID-19 status, age in years and sex. Subjects who had been exposed to COVID-19, were actively infected with it, or had recovered from it provided the deeply sampled blood TCRbeta repertoires that made up the dataset. Overall results and qualifications from the work: How much clinical and demographic metadata was included differed by source and by participant, and the metadata was provided uncurated.

TCRbeta CDR3 regions were amplified from genomic DNA by means of the immunoSEQ Assay, a bias-controlled multiplex PCR. The original methods were these. The number of nucleated cells in each sample was estimated by amplification of reference gene primers within the assay. To quantify the absolute abundance of each unique TCRbeta CDR3 rearrangement, sequence reads were collapsed and filtered. Productive Simpson clonality was computed per sample as the square root of Simpson's diversity index over productive rearrangements. TCRdb holds this immuneACCESS table with in-frame rearrangements only. Some clones are missing; in checked studies, unresolved V genes explain under half, and the rest has no known cause. The D gene and trimming were derived from the DNA, and the V and J assignments and clone size from that table. This sample is represented by 140,000 or so clones; about four fifths of them were singletons. The ten largest clones take up 4% to 5% of the sample.

V ends up 10 bases short and J 3 bases short, with an unmatched junction base count of 10. From a lookup of the germline V gene (reference sequence), CDR1 and CDR2 are LNHDA and SQIVND. From its cysteine to its phenylalanine, the CDR3 spans 15 amino acids. Of all the DNA, just the CDR3 is kept, 45 bases in frame from base 1. Turning to this clone: Its antigen is unknown. Per-base quality was not reported, and no clone a single base away is much larger than it.

One collaborating source in Seattle enrolled patients during active infection and followed them longitudinally through the course of disease. Collaborating institutions collected whole blood in K2EDTA tubes following their own protocols. For TCRbeta analysis, collaborator samples were shipped as frozen whole blood, as isolated PBMCs, or as DNA extracted from either sample type. The chain couples TRBV19 to TRBJ2-2; 8 central bases correspond to TRBD2. The source of this sequence is a woman in her 70s with COVID-19, enrolled during active disease. Sequenced sample: peripheral blood. The encoded CDR3 is CATYGGGPYTGELFF. The sequence in DNA is TGTGCCACCTATGGCGGGGGGCCCTACACCGGGGAGCTGTTTTTT.